A selection of T cell receptor beta chains follows, all from one sample in a study of cytomegalovirus exposure and HLA in healthy donors. Here immunoSEQ multiplex PCR was the method, and the copy in TCRdb shows in-frame clones only, minus some. This table has approximately 110,000 clones, around 62% appearing once. Sample: PBMCs. Receptor source: a man in his thirties or forties in good health and CMV-seropositive. Both conserved end residues are part of each CDR3. Fields, in order: clone size, D gene, V gene, J gene, CDR3 DNA, CDR3 protein. D genes are given only for firm matches. For some rows the clone size is stated as once, few or many, or as a class when expanded; others skip it.

>-|TRBD1|TRBV28|TRBJ1-2
TGTGCCAGCAGACGACAGGGGGAAGACTATGGCTACACCTTC
CASRRQGEDYGYTF
>once|TRBD1|TRBV5-1|TRBJ2-1
TGCGCCAGCAGCCTCTTTGGATCGAACAGGGGGGAGGATGAGCAGTTCTTC
CASSLFGSNRGEDEQFF
>-|-|TRBV10-3|TRBJ1-4
TGTGCCATTGGGGGGGGTATGAATGAAAAACTGTTTTTT
CAIGGGMNEKLFF
>once|-|TRBV6-5|TRBJ1-6
TGTGCCAGCAGCCCGGACAGAACATATAATTCACCCCTCCACTTT
CASSPDRTYNSPLHF
>few|-|TRBV30|TRBJ1-2
TGTGCCTGGAGCGGAGGGTGGAATGGCTACACCTTC
CAWSGGWNGYTF
>-|TRBD1|TRBV6-5|TRBJ1-1
TGTGCCAGCACCTACAGGGGATCGAACACTGAAGCTTTCTTT
CASTYRGSNTEAFF
>-|-|TRBV6-1|TRBJ2-3
TGTGCCAGCAGTGGACAGGGCACAGATACGCAGTATTTT
CASSGQGTDTQYF
>-|TRBD1|TRBV10-3|TRBJ1-3
TGTGCCATCGGGACAGGGGACTCTGGAAACACCATATATTTT
CAIGTGDSGNTIYF
>-|-|TRBV6-5|TRBJ1-1
TGTGCCAGCAGTTCCGGTGGTGTGGGGGGCACTGAAGCTTTCTTT
CASSSGGVGGTEAFF
>-|-|TRBV5-1|TRBJ1-1
TGCGCCAGCAGCTTGGACAGGTCGAACACTGAAGCTTTCTTT
CASSLDRSNTEAFF
>-|TRBD1|TRBV6-6|TRBJ1-1
TGTGCCAGCAGTCCTCCGGGGACAGTGGCTGAAGCTTTCTTT
CASSPPGTVAEAFF
>-|-|TRBV6-6|TRBJ2-4
TGTGCCAGCAGTTACCTGAGGGTTGGCAAAAACATTCAGTACTTC
CASSYLRVGKNIQYF
>few|-|TRBV30|TRBJ1-3
TGTGCCTGGGGGAGTGGGTCCTCTGGAAACACCATATATTTT
CAWGSGSSGNTIYF
>-|TRBD1|TRBV5-4|TRBJ1-1
TGTGCCAGCAGCCGGGACAGGACGATTGAAGCTTTCTTT
CASSRDRTIEAFF
>-|-|TRBV2|TRBJ2-5
TGTGCCAGCAGACCGGGACTCGGAGTGGTGCAGTACTTC
CASRPGLGVVQYF
>-|-|TRBV19|TRBJ1-5
TGTGCCAGTAGTGACTTAAGTGGTCAGCCCCAGCATTTT
CASSDLSGQPQHF
>-|TRBD1|TRBV6-6|TRBJ1-2
TGTGCCAGCAGTTACACCGACAGGGGGTATGGCTACACCTTC
CASSYTDRGYGYTF
>-|-|TRBV25-1|TRBJ1-2
TGTGCCAGCACAGACACAGGGAAAGGCTACACCTTC
CASTDTGKGYTF
>-|TRBD1|TRBV2|TRBJ1-2
TGTGCCAGCAGCTTCGACAGGGGAGACTATGGCTACACCTTC
CASSFDRGDYGYTF
>-|-|TRBV6-5|TRBJ2-2
TGTGCCAGCAGTTACTCGACGACTGCGGCCGGGGAGCTGTTTTTT
CASSYSTTAAGELFF
>-|-|TRBV10-3|TRBJ2-1
TGTGCCATCAGTGAGGATCGAATGAGGGAAGAGCAGTTCTTC
CAISEDRMREEQFF
>-|-|TRBV7-9|TRBJ1-2
TGTGCCAGCAGCTACCTTAGGCGGACAGAGAATAACTATGGCTACACCTTC
CASSYLRRTENNYGYTF
>-|-|TRBV29-1|TRBJ2-5
TGCAGCGTTGAAAAGCTCCGGGAGACCCAGTACTTC
CSVEKLRETQYF
>-|TRBD1|TRBV19|TRBJ2-5
TGTGCCAGTAACCAACAGGGGGGACAAGAGACCCAGTACTTC
CASNQQGGQETQYF
>-|-|TRBV5-1|TRBJ2-7
TGCGCCAGCAGCTTACTGATACAGGGTAACAGCGAGCAGTACTTC
CASSLLIQGNSEQYF
>-|-|TRBV13|TRBJ1-2
TGTGCCAGCAGAACCGGGGGGGGAGGGAGAGGCTACACCTTC
CASRTGGGGRGYTF
>-|TRBD2|TRBV25-1|TRBJ2-1
TGTGCCAGCAGTGTTAGCGGGGGGTCCTACAATGAGCAGTTCTTC
CASSVSGGSYNEQFF
>-|TRBD1|TRBV5-4|TRBJ1-2
TGTGCCAGCAGCGGGACAGCCTATGGCTACACCTTC
CASSGTAYGYTF
>-|-|TRBV18|TRBJ2-7
TGTGCCAGCTCAGCTTATACAGATACCTACGAGCAGTACTTC
CASSAYTDTYEQYF
>-|-|TRBV5-4|TRBJ2-6
TGTGCCAGCAGGGAGAGGGTCTCTGGGGCCAACGTCCTGACTTTC
CASRERVSGANVLTF
>-|TRBD1|TRBV19|TRBJ1-3
TGTGCCAGTAGTACCAGGAGACAGGGAACCTCTGGAAACACCATATATTTT
CASSTRRQGTSGNTIYF
>few|-|TRBV12-5|TRBJ1-3
TGTGCTAGTGGTTTGCGGGGTCCCACTGGAAACACCATATATTTT
CASGLRGPTGNTIYF
>few|-|TRBV19|TRBJ1-6
TGTGCCAGTAGTCGGGAGTTCGATTCACCCCTCCACTTT
CASSREFDSPLHF
>-|TRBD1|TRBV27|TRBJ1-1
TGTGCCAGCAGTCCGGGGACAGGGCGTACCACTAAAGCTTTCTTT
CASSPGTGRTTKAFF
>-|-|TRBV28|TRBJ2-5
TGTGCCAGCCGCCAGGCGGGGATATCAGAGACCCAGTACTTC
CASRQAGISETQYF
>-|TRBD1|TRBV27|TRBJ2-7
TGTGCCAGCAGTTCCCGGACAGGATTTGGCCGGGTTTGGAGCTCCTACGAGCAGTACTTC
CASSSRTGFGRVWSSYEQYF
>-|-|TRBV11-1|TRBJ2-5
TGTGCCAGCAGCTCGTTGGCGGAGAGACAAGAGACCCAGTACTTC
CASSSLAERQETQYF